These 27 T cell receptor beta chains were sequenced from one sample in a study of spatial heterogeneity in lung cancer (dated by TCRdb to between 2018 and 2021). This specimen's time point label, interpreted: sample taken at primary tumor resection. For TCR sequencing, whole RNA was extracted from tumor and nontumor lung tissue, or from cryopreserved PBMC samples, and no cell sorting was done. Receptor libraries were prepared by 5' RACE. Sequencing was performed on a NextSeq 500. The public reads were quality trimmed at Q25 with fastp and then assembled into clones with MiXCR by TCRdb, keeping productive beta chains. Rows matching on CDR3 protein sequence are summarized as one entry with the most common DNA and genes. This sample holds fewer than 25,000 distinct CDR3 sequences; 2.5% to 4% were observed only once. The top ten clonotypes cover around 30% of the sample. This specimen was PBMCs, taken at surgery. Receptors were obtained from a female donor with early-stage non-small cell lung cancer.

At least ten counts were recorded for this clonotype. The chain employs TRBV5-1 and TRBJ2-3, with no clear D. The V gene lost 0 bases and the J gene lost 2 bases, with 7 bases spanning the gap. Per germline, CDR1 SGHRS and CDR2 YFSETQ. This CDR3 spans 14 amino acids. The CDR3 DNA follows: TGCGCCAGCAGCTTGGCGGAGTCCACAGATACGCAGTATTTT. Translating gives CASSLAESTDTQYF.

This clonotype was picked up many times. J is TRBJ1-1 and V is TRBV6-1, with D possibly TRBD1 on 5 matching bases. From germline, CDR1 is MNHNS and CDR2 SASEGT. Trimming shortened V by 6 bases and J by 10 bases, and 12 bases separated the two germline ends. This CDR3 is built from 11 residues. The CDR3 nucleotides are TGTGCCAGCAGGGGCCGAGGGGCAGCTTTCTTT. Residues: CASRGRGAAFF.

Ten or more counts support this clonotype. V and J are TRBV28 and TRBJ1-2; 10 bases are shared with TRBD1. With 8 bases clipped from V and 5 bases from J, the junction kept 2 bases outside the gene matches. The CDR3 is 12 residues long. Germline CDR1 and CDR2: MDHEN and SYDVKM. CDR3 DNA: TGTGCCAGCGGGGACAGGGGATATGGCTACACCTTC. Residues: CASGDRGYGYTF.

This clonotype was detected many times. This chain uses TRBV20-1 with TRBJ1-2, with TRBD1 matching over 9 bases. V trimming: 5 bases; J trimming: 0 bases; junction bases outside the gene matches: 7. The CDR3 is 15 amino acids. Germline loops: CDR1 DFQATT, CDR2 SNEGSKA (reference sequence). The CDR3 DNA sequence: TGCAGTGCTCGGGACAGGGAGGATGCTAACTATGGCTACACCTTC. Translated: CSARDREDANYGYTF.

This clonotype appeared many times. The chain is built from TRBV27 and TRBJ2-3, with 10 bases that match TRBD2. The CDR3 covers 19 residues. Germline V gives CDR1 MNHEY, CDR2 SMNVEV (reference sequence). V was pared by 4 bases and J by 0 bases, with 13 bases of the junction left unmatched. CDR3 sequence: CASSSPTRRLAGSTDTQYF. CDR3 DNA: TGTGCCAGCAGTTCCCCGACCCGTAGACTAGCGGGCAGCACAGATACGCAGTATTTT.

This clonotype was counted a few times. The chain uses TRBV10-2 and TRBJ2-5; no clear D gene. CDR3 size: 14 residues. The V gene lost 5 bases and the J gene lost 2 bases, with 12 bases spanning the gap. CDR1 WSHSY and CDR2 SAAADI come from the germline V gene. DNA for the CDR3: TGCGCCAGCAGTAGAGAAGATTGGCAAGAGACCCAGTACTTC. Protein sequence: CASSREDWQETQYF.

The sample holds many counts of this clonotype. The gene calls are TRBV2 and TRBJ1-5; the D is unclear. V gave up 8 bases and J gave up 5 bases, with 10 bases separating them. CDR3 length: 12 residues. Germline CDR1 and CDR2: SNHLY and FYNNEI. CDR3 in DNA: TGTGCCAGCCAGCCGGCGGATCAGCCCCAGCATTTT. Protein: CASQPADQPQHF.

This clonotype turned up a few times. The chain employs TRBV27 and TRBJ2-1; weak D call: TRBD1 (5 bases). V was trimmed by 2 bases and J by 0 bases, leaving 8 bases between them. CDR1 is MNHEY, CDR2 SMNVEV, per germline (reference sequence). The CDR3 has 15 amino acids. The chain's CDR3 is CASSLQGISYNEQFF. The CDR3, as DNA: TGTGCCAGCAGTTTACAGGGAATCTCCTACAATGAGCAGTTCTTC.

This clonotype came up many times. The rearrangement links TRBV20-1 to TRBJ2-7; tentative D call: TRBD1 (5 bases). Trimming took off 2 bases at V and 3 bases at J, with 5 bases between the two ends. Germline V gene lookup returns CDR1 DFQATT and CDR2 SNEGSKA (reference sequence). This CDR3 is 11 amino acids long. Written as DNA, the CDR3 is TGCAGTGCTAGACAGGGCTACGAGCAGTACTTC. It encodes CSARQGYEQYF.

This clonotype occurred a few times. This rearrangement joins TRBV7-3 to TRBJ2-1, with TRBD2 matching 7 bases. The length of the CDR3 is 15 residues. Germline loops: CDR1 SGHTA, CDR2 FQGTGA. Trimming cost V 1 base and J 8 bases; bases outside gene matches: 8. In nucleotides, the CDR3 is TGTGCCAGCAGCTTAAGTCCGGGAGGAAGGGATGAGCAGTTCTTC. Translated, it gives CASSLSPGGRDEQFF. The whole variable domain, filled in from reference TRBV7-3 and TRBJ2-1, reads GAGVSQTPSNKVTEKGKYVELRCDPISGHTALYWYRQSLGQGPEFLIYFQGTGAADDSGLPNDRFFAVRPEGSVSTLKIQRTERGDSAVYLCASSLSPGGRDEQFFGPGTRLTVL.

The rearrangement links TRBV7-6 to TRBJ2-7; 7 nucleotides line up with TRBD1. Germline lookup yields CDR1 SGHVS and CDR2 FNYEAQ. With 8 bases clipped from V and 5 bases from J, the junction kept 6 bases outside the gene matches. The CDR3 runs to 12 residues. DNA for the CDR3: TGTGCCAGCGGGACAGCTCTTAACGAGCAGTACTTC. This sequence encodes CASGTALNEQYF. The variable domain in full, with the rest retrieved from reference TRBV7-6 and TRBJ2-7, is GAGVSQSPRYKVTKRGQDVALRCDPISGHVSLYWYRQALGQGPEFLTYFNYEAQQDKSGLPNDRFSAERPEGSISTLTIQRTEQRDSAMYRCASGTALNEQYFGPGTRLTVT.

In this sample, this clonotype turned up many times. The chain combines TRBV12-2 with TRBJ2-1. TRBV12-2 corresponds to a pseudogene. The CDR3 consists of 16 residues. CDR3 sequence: CASRLAHRKSYNEQFF. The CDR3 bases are TGTGCAAGTCGCTTAGCGCACCGGAAATCCTACAATGAGCAGTTCTTC.

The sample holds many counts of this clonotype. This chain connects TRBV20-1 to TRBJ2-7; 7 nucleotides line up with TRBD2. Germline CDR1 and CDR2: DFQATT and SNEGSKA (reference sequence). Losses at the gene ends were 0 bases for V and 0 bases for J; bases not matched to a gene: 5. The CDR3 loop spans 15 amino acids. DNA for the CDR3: TGCAGTGCTAGAGATCCGGGGGGTAGCTCCTACGAGCAGTACTTC. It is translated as CSARDPGGSSYEQYF.

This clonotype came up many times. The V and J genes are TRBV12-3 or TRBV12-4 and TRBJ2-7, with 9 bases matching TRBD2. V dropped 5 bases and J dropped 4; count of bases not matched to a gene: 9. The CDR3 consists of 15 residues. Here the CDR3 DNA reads TGTGCCAGCAGTAAGCCCGGGACTAGCCTTTACGAGCAGTACTTC. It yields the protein CASSKPGTSLYEQYF.

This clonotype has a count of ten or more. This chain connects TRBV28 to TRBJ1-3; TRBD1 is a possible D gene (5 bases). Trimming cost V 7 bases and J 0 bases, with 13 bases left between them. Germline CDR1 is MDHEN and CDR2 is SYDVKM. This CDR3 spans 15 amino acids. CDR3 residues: CASNPGLLSGNTIYF. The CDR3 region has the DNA TGTGCCAGCAATCCAGGGTTACTCTCTGGAAACACCATATATTTT.

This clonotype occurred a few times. The CDR3 DNA is TGTGCCAGCAGTGAAGGAGGAGCGGGGGGCTACAATGAGCAGTTCTTC. It specifies CASSEGGAGGYNEQFF. This rearrangement joins TRBV2 to TRBJ2-1, with 9 bases matching TRBD2. Germline V gives CDR1 SNHLY, CDR2 FYNNEI. The V and J ends lost 1 base and 3 bases, in that order; junction bases with no gene match: 4. The CDR3 runs 16 residues. Together with reference TRBV2 and TRBJ2-1, the CDR3 gives the full variable domain: EPEVTQTPSHQVTQMGQEVILRCVPISNHLYFYWYRQILGQKVEFLVSFYNNEISEKSEIFDDQFSVERPDGSNFTLKIRSTKLEDSAMYFCASSEGGAGGYNEQFFGPGTRLTVL.

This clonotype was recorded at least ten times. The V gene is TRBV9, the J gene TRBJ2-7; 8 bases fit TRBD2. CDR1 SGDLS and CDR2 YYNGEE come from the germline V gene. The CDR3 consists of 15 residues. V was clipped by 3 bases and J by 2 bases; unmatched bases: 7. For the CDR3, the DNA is TGTGCCAGCAGCGAGACCGGACTAGCCACCTACGAGCAGTACTTC. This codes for CASSETGLATYEQYF.

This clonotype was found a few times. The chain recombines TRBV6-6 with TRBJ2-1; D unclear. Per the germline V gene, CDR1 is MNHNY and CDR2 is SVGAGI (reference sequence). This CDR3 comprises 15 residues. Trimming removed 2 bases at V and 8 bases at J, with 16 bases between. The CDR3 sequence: CASSYDLARADEQFF. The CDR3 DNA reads TGTGCCAGCAGTTACGATTTGGCTAGGGCTGATGAGCAGTTCTTC.

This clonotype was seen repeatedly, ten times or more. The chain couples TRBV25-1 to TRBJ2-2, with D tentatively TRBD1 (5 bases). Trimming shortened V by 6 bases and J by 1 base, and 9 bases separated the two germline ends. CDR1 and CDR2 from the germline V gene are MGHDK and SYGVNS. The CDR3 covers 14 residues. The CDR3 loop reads CASRTQENTGELFF. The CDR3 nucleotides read TGTGCCAGCAGAACACAGGAGAACACCGGGGAGCTGTTTTTT.

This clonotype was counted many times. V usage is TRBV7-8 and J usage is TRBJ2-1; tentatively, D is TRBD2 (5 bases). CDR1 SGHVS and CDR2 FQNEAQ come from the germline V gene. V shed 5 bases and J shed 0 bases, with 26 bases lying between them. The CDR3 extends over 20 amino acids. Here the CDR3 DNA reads TGTGCCAGCAGCACCGCACGGGAAGGATCGACTATTAGCTCCTACAATGAGCAGTTCTTC. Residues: CASSTAREGSTISSYNEQFF.

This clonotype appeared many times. CDR3: CASNFGSDYEQYF. The CDR3 bases are TGTGCCAGTAACTTTGGATCAGACTACGAGCAGTACTTC. The chain recombines TRBV19 with TRBJ2-7; D is unclear. The ends were cut back, 7 bases at V and 3 bases at J, with 13 bases in the middle. CDR1 is LNHDA and CDR2 is SQIVND in the germline V gene (reference sequence). CDR3 length: 13 amino acids. Based on the CDR3 plus reference TRBV19 and TRBJ2-7, the full variable domain is DGGITQSPKYLFRKEGQNVTLSCEQNLNHDAMYWYRQDPGQGLRLIYYSQIVNDFQKGDIAEGYSVSREKKESFPLTVTSAQKNPTAFYLCASNFGSDYEQYFGPGTRLTVT.

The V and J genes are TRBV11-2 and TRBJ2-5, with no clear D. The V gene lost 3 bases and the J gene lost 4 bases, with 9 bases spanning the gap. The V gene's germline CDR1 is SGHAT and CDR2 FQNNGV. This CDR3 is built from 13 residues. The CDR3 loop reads CASSFQRPETQYF. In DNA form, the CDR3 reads TGTGCCAGCAGCTTCCAACGGCCAGAGACCCAGTACTTC.

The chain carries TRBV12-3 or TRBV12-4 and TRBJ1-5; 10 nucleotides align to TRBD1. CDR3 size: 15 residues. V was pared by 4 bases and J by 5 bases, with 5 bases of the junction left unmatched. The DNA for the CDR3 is TGTGCCAGCAGTTCCTGGACAGGGGGGGATCAGCCCCAGCATTTT. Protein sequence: CASSSWTGGDQPQHF.

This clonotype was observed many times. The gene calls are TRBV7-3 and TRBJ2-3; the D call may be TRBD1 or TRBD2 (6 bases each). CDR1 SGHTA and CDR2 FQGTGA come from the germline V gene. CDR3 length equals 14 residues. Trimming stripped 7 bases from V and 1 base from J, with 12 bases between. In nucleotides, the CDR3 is TGTGCCAGCAACTTGGGGGGCCGCACAGATACGCAGTATTTT. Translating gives CASNLGGRTDTQYF.

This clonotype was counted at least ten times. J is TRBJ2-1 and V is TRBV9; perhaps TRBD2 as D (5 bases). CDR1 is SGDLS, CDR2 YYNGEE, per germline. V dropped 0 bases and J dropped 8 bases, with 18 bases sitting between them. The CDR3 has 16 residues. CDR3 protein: CASSVDPSGKSYEQFF. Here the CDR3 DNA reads TGTGCCAGCAGCGTAGATCCATCGGGAAAGAGCTATGAGCAGTTCTTC.

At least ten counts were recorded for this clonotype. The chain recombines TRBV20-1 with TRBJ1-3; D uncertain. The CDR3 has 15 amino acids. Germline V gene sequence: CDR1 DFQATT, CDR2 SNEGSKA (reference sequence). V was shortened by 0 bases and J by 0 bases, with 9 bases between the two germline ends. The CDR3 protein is CSARDVGHSGNTIYF. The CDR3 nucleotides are TGCAGTGCTAGAGATGTTGGGCACTCTGGAAACACCATATATTTT.

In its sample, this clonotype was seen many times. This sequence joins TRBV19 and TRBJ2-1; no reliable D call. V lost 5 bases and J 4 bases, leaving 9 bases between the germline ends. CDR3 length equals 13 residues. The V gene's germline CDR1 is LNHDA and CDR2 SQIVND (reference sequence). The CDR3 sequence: CASSQSVYNEQFF. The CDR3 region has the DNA TGTGCCAGTAGTCAAAGCGTTTACAATGAGCAGTTCTTC.